This T cell receptor (beta chain) emerged from a study of T cell responses to AZD1222 COVID-19 vaccine. Study-wide points: Repertoires in all cases were sampled only once the peak T cell response had passed. The sample set comprised mostly white British donors with more females, and clonal diversity was possibly underestimated. Reportedly, nearly half the spike-specific TCRs target unmutated variant regions. Spike regions recognized by vaccine-associated CD4 TCRs spanned the protein, led by 160-218 and 743-854.

The germline V gene encodes CDR1 SGHDT and CDR2 YYEEEE. V lost 1 base to trimming and J lost 4 bases; unmatched junction nucleotides: 4. This CDR3 has 15 amino acids. About this clone: The antigen is unknown.

Only in-frame clones appear in the TCRdb table, and some are missing; sequencing was by immunoSEQ multiplex PCR. The table lists roughly 110,000 clones, around 90% of them singletons, with around 5.9% in the top ten. The clonotype was recovered from an adult who received the AZD1222 COVID-19 vaccine. Sample: peripheral blood, taken 28 days after the second AZD1222 dose. The chain has TRBV5-6 and TRBJ1-5, with 8 bases matching TRBD1. In DNA, the CDR3 is TGTGCCAGCAGCTTGAACAGGGGGGGAAATCAGCCCCAGCATTTT. This encodes CASSLNRGGNQPQHF.